This T cell receptor (beta chain) was recovered during a study of blood T cell repertoires in COVID-19. Study overall: Specimens from acute and convalescent COVID-19 originated in the United States, Italy and Spain. Sources were T cells, B-cell-depleted T cells, or PBMCs; the material itself was cDNA or gDNA.

Methods used by the authors: For nucleated cells, counts were estimated from reference gene primer amplification. Repertoires were generated with immunoSEQ multiplex PCR, while TCRdb's copy carries only in-frame clones and drops some. The V and J calls and clone size are taken from that table; D and trimming were inferred from the DNA. The sample gives over 150,000 clones, 85% to 90% of which show up once; roughly 0.9% is in the top ten. The V end was cut by 2 bases, the J end by 5 bases, with 6 bases between. The CDR3 is 12 amino acids. The germline gives CDR1 MNHEY, CDR2 SVGAGI. The V call is TRBV6-5, the J call TRBJ1-2; no reliable D call. The source of this sequence is a young woman who had recovered from COVID-19. Material: peripheral blood. The chain's CDR3 is CASSYGLYGYTF. The CDR3 region has the DNA TGTGCCAGCAGTTACGGGCTTTATGGCTACACCTTC.